The 15 T cell receptor beta chains below all came from one sample that was sequenced in a study of Graves' ophthalmopathy and Graves' hyperthyroidism. The TCR beta CDR3 regions underwent amplification from RNA transcripts. An opening RT-PCR round employed HTBI primers and preceded a second-round multiplex PCR. TCRdb re-called the multiplex PCR reads through MiXCR, storing one row per CDR3 protein. In the table there are around 520,000 distinct CDR3 sequences, roughly 39% of which are singletons. Sequencing was done on a sample of peripheral blood or thyroid tissue (not recorded which). These receptors all come from an adult man with Graves' hyperthyroidism.

The rearrangement joins TRBV3-1 to TRBJ1-5; a weak D match, TRBD1 (5 bases). V lost 4 bases, J lost 7 bases, and 11 bases lay in between. Looked up from germline, CDR1 is LGHDT and CDR2 is YNNKEL (reference sequence). The CDR3 runs to 13 residues. The CDR3: CASSPTRGQPQHF. CDR3 DNA sequence: TGTGCCAGCAGCCCAACGAGGGGACAGCCCCAGCATTTT.

This clonotype was seen many times. CDR3 amino acids: CAISEEQGRIQPQHF. The CDR3 DNA reads as TGTGCCATCAGTGAGGAACAGGGGAGGATTCAGCCCCAGCATTTT. The J gene is TRBJ1-5, the V gene TRBV10-3; 7 bases are shared with TRBD1. Germline CDR1 is ENHRY and CDR2 is SYGVKD. The CDR3 has 15 amino acids. The V and J ends lost 2 bases and 6 bases, in that order; junction bases with no gene match: 7.

The J gene is TRBJ2-6, the V gene TRBV20-1; 10 nucleotides agree with TRBD1. CDR1 DFQATT and CDR2 SNEGSKA come from the germline V gene (reference sequence). CDR3 length: 18 amino acids. J was trimmed by 2 bases and V by 3 bases; bases with no gene match: 10. The CDR3 sequence is CSASVTGTGEPGANVLTF. The CDR3 DNA reads as TGCAGTGCTAGCGTGACAGGGACAGGGGAACCTGGGGCCAACGTCCTGACTTTC.

This clonotype has at least ten counts. The chain is built from TRBV7-3 and TRBJ1-2; TRBD1 matches at 7 bases. Germline CDR1 reads SGHTA; CDR2 reads FQGTGA. Trimming cost V 0 bases and J 1 base; bases outside gene matches: 2. The CDR3 contains 15 residues. The CDR3 protein is CASSLTGGSNYGYTF. CDR3 DNA sequence: TGTGCCAGCAGCTTAACAGGGGGCAGTAACTATGGCTACACCTTC.

J is TRBJ1-1 and V is TRBV25-1, with 7 bases that match TRBD1. Germline lookup yields CDR1 MGHDK and CDR2 SYGVNS. The V gene end was trimmed by 4 bases and the J gene end by 7 bases; junction bases not matched to a gene: 12. The length of the CDR3 is 15 residues. The CDR3 nucleotides are TGTGCCAGCAGTGCTAGGGGTGGACAGGTAGTTGAAGCTTTCTTT. This sequence encodes CASSARGGQVVEAFF.

This clonotype came up a few times. The V and J genes are TRBV30 and TRBJ2-7, with unresolved D. CDR1 and CDR2 from the germline V gene are GTSNPN and SVGIG (reference sequence). The CDR3 runs 13 residues. V shed 2 bases and J shed 1 base, with 9 bases lying between them. The CDR3 nucleotides are TGTGCCTGGAGTAGAGGTAGTTCCTACGAGCAGTACTTC. Amino acid sequence: CAWSRGSSYEQYF.

Concerning this clonotype itself: This may come from a read error, since a much larger clone is one base off. The chain has TRBV29-1 and TRBJ2-5; D might be TRBD2 (6 bases). This CDR3 has 11 residues. Germline values: CDR1 SQVTM, CDR2 ANQGSEA. In DNA, the CDR3 is TGCGGCGTTATAGCGGAAGAGACCCAGTACTTC. Residues: CGVIAEETQYF.

Of note for this clonotype: This may come from a read error, since a much larger clone is one base off. This chain joins TRBV20-1 and TRBJ1-1; 8 positions match TRBD1. CDR3 length: 11 residues. Germline loops: CDR1 DFQATT, CDR2 SNEGSKA (reference sequence). The CDR3 sequence is CSAGQGAESFF. CDR3 bases: TGCAGTGCTGGTCAGGGGGCTGAATCTTTCTTT.

This clonotype turned up a few times. A read error may be the cause here, since a much bigger clone is one base away. The rearrangement uses TRBV9 and TRBJ2-5, with D tentatively TRBD1 (6 bases). The CDR3 has 16 amino acids. V was clipped by 3 bases and J by 1 base, with 16 bases between them. Germline V gene lookup returns CDR1 SGDLS and CDR2 YYNGEE. For the CDR3, the DNA is TGTGCCAGCAGCGCCGCCCCACAGGGTAGCCAAGAGACCCAGTACTTC. It is translated as CASSAAPQGSQETQYF.

As concerns this clonotype: Given the absence of the conserved phenylalanine or tryptophan at the CDR3 end, a read error is likely. The chain has TRBV2 and TRBJ2-7; D is uncertain. Germline lookup yields CDR1 SNHLY and CDR2 FYNNEI. V was shortened by 4 bases and J by 6 bases, with 19 bases between the two germline ends. This CDR3 has 15 residues. The DNA for the CDR3 is TGTGCCAGCAGTGGTTCTTGGAAGGATCACTTCGAGCAGTACCTT. Translated: CASSGSWKDHFEQYL.

This clonotype has a count of ten or more. The V call is TRBV7-2, the J call TRBJ1-1; D uncertain. Trimming removed 5 bases at V and 7 bases at J, with 14 bases between. CDR1 is SGHTA and CDR2 is FQGNSA in the germline V gene. The length of the CDR3 is 13 residues. CDR3 coding DNA: TGTGCCAGCAGCCAGCTTCGGGGAGATGAAGCTTTCTTT. Protein: CASSQLRGDEAFF. The full variable domain, in which reference TRBV7-2 and TRBJ1-1 provide the parts outside the CDR3, is GAGVSQSPSNKVTEKGKDVELRCDPISGHTALYWYRQSLGQGLEFLIYFQGNSAPDKSGLPSDRFSAERTGGSVSTLTIQRTQQEDSAVYLCASSQLRGDEAFFGQGTRLTVV.

This clonotype was detected ten times or more. The chain combines TRBV29-1 with TRBJ2-2; D possibly matches TRBD1 or TRBD2 (6 bases each). CDR3 size: 15 residues. The germline V and J ends were trimmed by 4 bases and 6 bases, with 18 bases remaining between them. In germline, CDR1 is SQVTM, CDR2 ANQGSEA. CDR3 residues: CSVVAGGASSGELFF. CDR3 DNA: TGCAGCGTTGTGGCCGGGGGCGCCTCCTCCGGGGAGCTGTTTTTT.

The chain is built from TRBV7-2 and TRBJ2-6, with 9 bases identical to TRBD1. Losses at the gene ends were 4 bases for V and 4 bases for J; bases not matched to a gene: 8. This CDR3 is 17 amino acids long. Looked up from germline, CDR1 is SGHTA and CDR2 is FQGNSA. CDR3 sequence reads: CASSWGQGPLGANVLTF. The CDR3 DNA follows: TGTGCCAGCAGCTGGGGACAGGGCCCTTTGGGGGCCAACGTCCTGACTTTC.

This chain joins TRBV20-1 and TRBJ2-7, with TRBD2 identical over 7 bases. Gene TRBJ2-1 matches the end of the DNA better, so the J call may be wrong. From germline, CDR1 is DFQATT and CDR2 SNEGSKA (reference sequence). The CDR3 contains 15 residues. In DNA form, the CDR3 reads TGCAGTGCTAGTATTGGCGGGAGCTCCTACAATGAGCAGTTCTTC. Protein: CSASIGGSSYNEQFF.

Comment on this clonotype: One end of the junction does not line up with germline, which may come from a read error. The chain couples TRBV19 to TRBJ1-1; TRBD1 is a possible D gene (5 bases). Germline-derived CDR1 and CDR2 are LNHDA and SQIVND (reference sequence). The CDR3 has 15 amino acids. CDR3 in DNA: TGTGCCAGTAGTATTTCGGGACGGATGAACTCTGAAGCTTTCTTT. Its translation: CASSISGRMNSEAFF.